This T cell receptor (beta chain) appears in the sequencing data of a study of blood T cell repertoires in COVID-19. This CDR3 comprises 17 residues. V lost 3 bases and J lost 3; bases outside the gene matches: 10. Germline lookup yields CDR1 SGHVS and CDR2 FQNEAQ. Profiling relied on immunoSEQ multiplex PCR, and the TCRdb table lists in-frame clones only, not all of them. The sample includes some 300,000 clones, about 85% of them seen just once. The specimen sequenced was peripheral blood. The receptor was derived from a woman aged 45-59 years with active or convalescent COVID-19. The J gene is TRBJ2-1, the V gene TRBV7-8; 8 positions match TRBD2. CDR3 in amino acids: CASSLELLAGIYNEQFF. Written as DNA, the CDR3 is TGTGCCAGCAGCTTGGAGTTATTAGCGGGGATCTACAATGAGCAGTTCTTC.